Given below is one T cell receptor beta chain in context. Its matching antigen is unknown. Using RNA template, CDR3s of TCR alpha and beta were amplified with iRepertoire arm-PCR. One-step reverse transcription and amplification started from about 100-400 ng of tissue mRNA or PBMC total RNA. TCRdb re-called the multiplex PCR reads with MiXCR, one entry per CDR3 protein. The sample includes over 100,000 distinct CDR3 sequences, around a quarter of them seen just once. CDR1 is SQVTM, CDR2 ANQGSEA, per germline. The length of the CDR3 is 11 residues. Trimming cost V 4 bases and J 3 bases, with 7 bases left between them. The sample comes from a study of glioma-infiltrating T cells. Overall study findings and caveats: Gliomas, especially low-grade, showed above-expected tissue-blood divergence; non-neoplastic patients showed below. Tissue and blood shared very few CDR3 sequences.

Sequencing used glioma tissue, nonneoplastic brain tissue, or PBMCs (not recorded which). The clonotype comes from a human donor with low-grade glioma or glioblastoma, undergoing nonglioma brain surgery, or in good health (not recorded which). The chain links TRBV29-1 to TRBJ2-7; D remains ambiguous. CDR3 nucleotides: TGCAGCGTTGTGGCCTTCTACGAGCAGTACTTC. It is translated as CSVVAFYEQYF.